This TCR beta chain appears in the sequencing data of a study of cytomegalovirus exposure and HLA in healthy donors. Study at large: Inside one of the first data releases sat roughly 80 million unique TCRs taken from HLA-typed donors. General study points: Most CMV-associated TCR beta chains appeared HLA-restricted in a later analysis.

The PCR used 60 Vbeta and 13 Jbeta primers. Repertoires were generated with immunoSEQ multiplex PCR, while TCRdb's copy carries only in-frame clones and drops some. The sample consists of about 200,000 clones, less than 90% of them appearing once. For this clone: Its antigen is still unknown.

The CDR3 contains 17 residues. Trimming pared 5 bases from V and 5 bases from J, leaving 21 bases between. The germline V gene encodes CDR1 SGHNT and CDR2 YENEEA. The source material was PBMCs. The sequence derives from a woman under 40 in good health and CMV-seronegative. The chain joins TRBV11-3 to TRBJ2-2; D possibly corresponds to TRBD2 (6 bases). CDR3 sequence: CASSPTPGGPFTGELFF. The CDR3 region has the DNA TGTGCCAGCAGCCCCACCCCCGGGGGTCCATTTACCGGGGAGCTGTTTTTT.